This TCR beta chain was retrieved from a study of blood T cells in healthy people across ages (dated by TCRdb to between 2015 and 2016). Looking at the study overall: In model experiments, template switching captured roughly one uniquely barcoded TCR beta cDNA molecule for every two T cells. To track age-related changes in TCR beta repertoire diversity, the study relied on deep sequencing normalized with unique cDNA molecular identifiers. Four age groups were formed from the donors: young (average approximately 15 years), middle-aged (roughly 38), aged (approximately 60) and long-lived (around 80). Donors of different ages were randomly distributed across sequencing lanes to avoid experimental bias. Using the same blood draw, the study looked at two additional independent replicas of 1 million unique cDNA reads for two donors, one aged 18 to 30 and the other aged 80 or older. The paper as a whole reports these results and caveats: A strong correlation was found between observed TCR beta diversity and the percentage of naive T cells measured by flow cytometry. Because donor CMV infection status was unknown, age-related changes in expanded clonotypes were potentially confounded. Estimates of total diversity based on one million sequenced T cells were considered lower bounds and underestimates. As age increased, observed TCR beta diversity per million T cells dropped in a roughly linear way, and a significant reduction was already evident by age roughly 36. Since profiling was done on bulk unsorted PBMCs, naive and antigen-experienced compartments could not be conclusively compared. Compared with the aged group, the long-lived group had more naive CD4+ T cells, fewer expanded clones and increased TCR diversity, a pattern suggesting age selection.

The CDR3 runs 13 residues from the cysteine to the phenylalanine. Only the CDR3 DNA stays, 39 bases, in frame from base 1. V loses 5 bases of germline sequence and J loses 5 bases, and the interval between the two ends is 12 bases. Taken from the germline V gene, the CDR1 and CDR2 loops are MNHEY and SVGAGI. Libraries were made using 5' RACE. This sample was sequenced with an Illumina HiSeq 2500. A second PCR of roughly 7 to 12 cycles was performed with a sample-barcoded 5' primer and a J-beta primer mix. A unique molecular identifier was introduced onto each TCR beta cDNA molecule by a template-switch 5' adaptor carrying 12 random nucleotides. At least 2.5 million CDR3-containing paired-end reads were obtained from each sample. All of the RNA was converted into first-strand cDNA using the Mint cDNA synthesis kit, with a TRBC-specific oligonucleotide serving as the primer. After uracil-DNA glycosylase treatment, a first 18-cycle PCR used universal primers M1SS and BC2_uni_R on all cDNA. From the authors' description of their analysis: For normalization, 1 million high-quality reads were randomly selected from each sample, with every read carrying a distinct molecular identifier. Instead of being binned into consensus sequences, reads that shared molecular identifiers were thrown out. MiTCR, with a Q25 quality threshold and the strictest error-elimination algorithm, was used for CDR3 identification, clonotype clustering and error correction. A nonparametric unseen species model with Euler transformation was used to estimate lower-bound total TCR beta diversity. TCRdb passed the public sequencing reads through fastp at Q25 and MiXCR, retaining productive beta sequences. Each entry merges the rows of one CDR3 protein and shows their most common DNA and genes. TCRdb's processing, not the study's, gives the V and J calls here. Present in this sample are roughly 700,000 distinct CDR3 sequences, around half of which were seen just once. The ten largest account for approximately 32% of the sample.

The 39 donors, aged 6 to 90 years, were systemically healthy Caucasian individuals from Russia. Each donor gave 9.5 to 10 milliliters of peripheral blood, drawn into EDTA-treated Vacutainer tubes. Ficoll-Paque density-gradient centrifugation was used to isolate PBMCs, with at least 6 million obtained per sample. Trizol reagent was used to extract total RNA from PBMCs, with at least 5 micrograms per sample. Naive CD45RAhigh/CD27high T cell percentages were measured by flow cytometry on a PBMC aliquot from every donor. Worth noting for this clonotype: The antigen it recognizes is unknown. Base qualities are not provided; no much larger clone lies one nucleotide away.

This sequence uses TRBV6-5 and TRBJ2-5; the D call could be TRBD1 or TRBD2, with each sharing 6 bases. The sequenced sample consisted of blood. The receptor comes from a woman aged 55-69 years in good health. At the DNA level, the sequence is TGTGCCAGCAGTATGGACGGGGGCGAGACCCAGTACTTC. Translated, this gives CASSMDGGETQYF.